This T cell receptor beta chain was profiled in a study of blood T cell repertoires in COVID-19. At the level of the study: The study drew acute and convalescent COVID-19 samples from the United States, Italy and Spain.

Produced via immunoSEQ multiplex PCR; TCRdb's table is partial and in-frame only. This table has about 75,000 clones, approximately 90% appearing once. Germline values: CDR1 SGDLS, CDR2 YYNGEE. The V and J ends lost 7 bases and 5 bases, in that order; junction bases with no gene match: 9. The CDR3 consists of 14 residues. The source material was peripheral blood. The sequence was obtained from a human donor in a cohort sampled during active COVID-19. The chain employs TRBV9 and TRBJ1-1, with 9 bases aligning to TRBD1. CDR3 coding DNA: TGTGCCAGCTCCCCACAGGGGGCGGAAACTGAAGCTTTCTTT. Amino acids: CASSPQGAETEAFF.